This T cell receptor beta chain was sequenced for a study of control samples from healthy donors and cancer patients. The CDR3 consists of 15 residues. The germline V gene has CDR1 LGHDT and CDR2 YNNKEL (reference sequence). The junction had 6 bases not matched to a gene; V was cut back by 5 bases and J by 4 bases. TCRdb keeps only in-frame clones here, not all; method: immunoSEQ multiplex PCR. The sample has about 89,000 clones; about 83% are singletons. The sequence was obtained from a woman aged 40 to 55 in good health. The chain carries TRBV3-1 (or the pseudogene TRBV3-2) and TRBJ2-4, with TRBD1 identical over 9 bases. The sample comprised blood. DNA for the CDR3: TGTGCCAGCAGCGCACAGGGGGCCCGGAAAAACATTCAGTACTTC. Residues: CASSAQGARKNIQYF.